This TCR beta chain was observed in a study of blood T cell repertoires in COVID-19. CDR1 is SGHNT, CDR2 YYREEE, per germline (reference sequence). This CDR3 region has 15 residues. Germline trimming cut 4 bases from V and 4 bases from J; bases unmatched to any gene: 7. Source study methods: Researchers report that nucleated cell counts were estimated from reference gene primer amplification. Clones were read by immunoSEQ multiplex PCR, and TCRdb kept only the in-frame ones, dropping some. V, J and clone size were drawn from that table, and D and trimming were deduced from the DNA. Counted here are approximately 350,000 clones, about 90% occurring once; the ten biggest clones make up roughly 1.2%.

The sample comprised peripheral blood. The rearrangement links TRBV5-4 to TRBJ2-5, with 10 bases fitting TRBD2. The sequence came from a man aged 35-49 years with acute or convalescent COVID-19. The CDR3 protein is CASSRRSGGGETQYF. CDR3 sequence (DNA): TGTGCCAGCAGCAGGAGAAGCGGGGGGGGAGAGACCCAGTACTTC.